Listed below are T cell receptor beta chains from one sample, sequenced in a study of post-analysis software for immune sequencing data. Via MiXCR, TCRdb re-called the PCR reads, giving one row per CDR3 protein. The sample contains approximately 400,000 distinct CDR3 sequences, roughly 36% of which appear only once. The sequencing input was blood. The receptors stem from a girl between 5 and 17 years old with multiple sclerosis. CDR3s include the opening cysteine and the closing phenylalanine or tryptophan.

V gene,CDR3 protein
TRBV4-2,CASSQETRQETQYF
TRBV7-2,CASSLAHRYATDTDTQYF
TRBV10-3,CATQDRGTKNTEAFF
TRBV9,CASSPNPAFTDTQYF
TRBV20-1,CSAKQGAVEKLFF
TRBV11-2,CASYDRDNEQFF
TRBV11-2,CASSPPLAKETQYF
TRBV7-9,CASSLGTTQHF
TRBV20-1,CSARKTGLAGYNEQFF
TRBV12-3/TRBV12-4,CASRPGDRGNTEAFF
TRBV10-3,CAIRVGQRTEAFF
TRBV2,CASSLTGAFF
TRBV23-1,CASSRATGVSTDTQYF
TRBV4-3,CAGSQATGGLTDTQYF